The present T cell receptor beta chain was sequenced within a study of blood T cell repertoires in COVID-19. For the study at large: T cells, B-cell-depleted T cells, or PBMCs provided the cDNA or gDNA that served as material.

V shed 4 bases, J shed 5 bases, and the junction held 9 bases outside the gene matches. The CDR3 length is 16 residues. From germline, CDR1 is SGDLS and CDR2 YYNGEE. Libraries were prepared by immunoSEQ multiplex PCR; TCRdb keeps only in-frame clonotypes and omits some of them. Seen here are approximately 250,000 clones, more than 85% observed once, and the top ten hold over 4%. The chain couples TRBV9 to TRBJ2-5; 12 bases map to TRBD2. Sequenced: peripheral blood. The TCR originated in a woman in her sixties with COVID-19, enrolled during active disease. CDR3 sequence reads: CASSPRLAGGSETQYF. CDR3 bases: TGTGCCAGCAGCCCCCGGCTAGCGGGAGGGTCGGAGACCCAGTACTTC.